This passage covers 12 T cell receptor beta chains from one sample sequenced in a study of blood T cell repertoires in COVID-19. The data were produced by immunoSEQ multiplex PCR, yet TCRdb's version contains in-frame clones alone and is incomplete. Here the sample spans more than 200,000 clones, approximately 82% being singletons. Sequencing was done on a sample of peripheral blood. The receptors shown here come from a woman older than 75 with active or convalescent COVID-19.

CDR3 DNA sequence: TGCAGTGCTAGTGAAACAGGGGGCGCGAGTCAGCCCCAGCATTTT. Translating gives CSASETGGASQPQHF. This chain uses TRBV20-1 with TRBJ1-5; TRBD1 matches 9 bases. V was clipped by 3 bases and J by 6 bases; unmatched bases: 9. Germline V gene data show CDR1 as DFQATT and CDR2 as SNEGSKA (reference sequence). The CDR3 length is 15 residues.

This chain uses TRBV7-9 with TRBJ2-2, with TRBD1 as a possible D gene (6 bases). This CDR3 contains 13 residues. V gave up 4 bases and J gave up 6 bases, with 9 bases separating them. Germline CDR1 SEHNR, CDR2 FQNEAQ (reference sequence). CDR3 sequence (DNA): TGTGCCAGCAGCTCGGGACATTCCGGGGAGCTGTTTTTT. This gives the protein CASSSGHSGELFF. Combining the CDR3 with reference TRBV7-9 and TRBJ2-2 gives the whole variable domain DTGVSQNPRHKITKRGQNVTFRCDPISEHNRLYWYRQTLGQGPEFLTYFQNEAQLEKSRLLSDRFSAERPKGSFSTLEIQRTEQGDSAMYLCASSSGHSGELFFGEGSRLTVL.

V gene TRBV7-9 combines with J gene TRBJ2-3; the match to TRBD2 covers 13 bases. Germline lookup yields CDR1 SEHNR and CDR2 FQNEAQ (reference sequence). The junction had 9 bases not matched to a gene; V was cut back by 5 bases and J by 4 bases. This CDR3 spans 17 amino acids. The DNA of the CDR3 is TGTGCCAGCAGCATCACCGGGACTAGCGGGGTTGCAGATACGCAGTATTTT. Translating gives CASSITGTSGVADTQYF.

The V and J genes are TRBV6-5 and TRBJ1-2; D perhaps matches TRBD1 (6 bases). V lost 7 bases, J lost 3 bases, and 15 bases lay in between. The CDR3 has 14 residues. Germline CDR1 MNHEY, CDR2 SVGAGI. The CDR3 sequence is CASNPGVHHYGYTF. DNA of the CDR3: TGTGCCAGCAATCCAGGGGTTCACCACTATGGCTACACCTTC.

The V and J genes are TRBV18 and TRBJ1-6, with TRBD1 as a possible D gene (5 bases). The germline V gene encodes CDR1 KGHSH and CDR2 LQKENI. CDR3 length: 15 amino acids. Trimming removed 0 bases from V and 7 bases from J, with 10 bases in between. The CDR3 spells CASSPPAGSNSPLHF. The CDR3 bases are TGTGCCAGCTCACCACCGGCAGGGTCGAATTCACCCCTCCACTTT.

V usage is TRBV28 and J usage is TRBJ1-4; D unclear. There are 16 residues in the CDR3. The germline gives CDR1 MDHEN, CDR2 SYDVKM. V lost 5 bases, J lost 1 base, and 14 bases lay in between. The CDR3, as DNA: TGTGCCAGCAGTACCCCTGACTCACTAACTAATGAAAAACTGTTTTTT. As protein: CASSTPDSLTNEKLFF.

The chain has TRBV28 and TRBJ1-5, with D perhaps TRBD1 (5 bases). Per the germline V gene, CDR1 is MDHEN and CDR2 is SYDVKM. This CDR3 comprises 15 residues. Trimming took 6 bases from V and 0 from J, leaving 12 bases between them. CDR3 bases: TGTGCCAGCAGGATGGAGGGGCTTAGCAATCAGCCCCAGCATTTT. Its translation is CASRMEGLSNQPQHF.

A word on this clone: Mismatch with germline at one junction end may stem from a read error. Other nucleotide sequences from this sample produce the same CDR3. The chain couples TRBV6-6 to TRBJ2-7; TRBD1 matches at 10 bases. The CDR3 runs 15 residues. CDR1 and CDR2 (germline): MNHNY, SVGAGI (reference sequence). CDR3 in amino acids: CASSYGTGAGDEQYF. CDR3 sequence (DNA): TGCGCCAGCAGTTACGGGACAGGGGCCGGGGACGAGCAGTACTTC.

The chain carries TRBV4-1 and TRBJ1-3; maybe TRBD1 (6 bases). V gave up 10 bases and J gave up 4 bases, with 23 bases separating them. In germline, CDR1 is MGHRA, CDR2 YSYEKL. This CDR3 has 16 amino acids. CDR3 region: CATAMRGGLSGNTIYF. The CDR3 DNA sequence: TGCGCCACCGCGATGAGGGGGGGCCTTAGCGGAAACACCATATATTTT.

This chain joins TRBV6-5 and TRBJ2-7; no definite D call. Looked up from germline, CDR1 is MNHEY and CDR2 is SVGAGI. Trimming removed 0 bases from V and 3 bases from J, with 12 bases in between. The CDR3 loop spans 15 amino acids. CDR3 in amino acids: CASSYSLSTNYEQYF. The CDR3 DNA reads TGTGCCAGCAGTTACTCTCTGAGTACCAACTACGAGCAGTACTTC.

This clone turned up a few times. This sequence joins TRBV27 and TRBJ2-1; perhaps TRBD2 as D (6 bases). Germline CDR1 reads MNHEY; CDR2 reads SMNVEV (reference sequence). The CDR3 runs to 13 residues. V was cut by 7 bases and J by 6 bases, with 13 bases left in between. In nucleotides, the CDR3 is TGTGCCAGCACCCGTTCGCGGGGCAATGAGCAGTTCTTC. This gives the protein CASTRSRGNEQFF.

The rearrangement uses TRBV18 and TRBJ1-5, with D tentatively TRBD1 (6 bases). The V gene lost 1 base and the J gene lost 6 bases, with 13 bases spanning the gap. The CDR3 length is 15 residues. CDR1 is KGHSH, CDR2 LQKENI, per germline. The DNA for the CDR3 is TGTGCCAGCTCACCACGGCCAGGGGAGGGTCAGCCCCAGCATTTT. Protein: CASSPRPGEGQPQHF.